These 30 T cell receptor beta chains came from one sample sequenced in a study of T cell repertoires in cytomegalovirus infection. These receptors' targets are unknown. A single record per CDR3 protein comes from TCRdb applying MiXCR to the reads. There are 26,000 or so distinct CDR3 sequences in the sample; about 20% occur only once, and 80% to 90% lies in the top ten. The specimen was CD8+ T cells from cultured PBMCs, collected from culture after CMV antigen stimulation. The receptors here all came from a human donor in good health (CMV status not recorded). Some clones in this sample may be carry-over from other donors' samples.

This clonotype has ten or more counts. V and J are TRBV7-2 and TRBJ2-3, with TRBD2 matching over 12 bases. J gave up 6 bases and V 5 bases, and 12 bases lay outside the gene matches. CDR1 SGHTA and CDR2 FQGNSA come from the germline V gene. The CDR3 has 17 residues. The CDR3 loop reads CASSNVRLAGAKDTQYF. The CDR3 nucleotides read TGTGCCAGCAGCAATGTCAGACTAGCGGGGGCGAAGGATACGCAGTATTTT.

This rearrangement joins TRBV4-1 to TRBJ1-1; no clear D gene. V lost 0 bases, J lost 6 bases, and 8 bases lay in between. CDR3 length equals 13 residues. CDR1 is MGHRA and CDR2 is YSYEKL in the germline V gene. In DNA form, the CDR3 reads TGCGCCAGCAGCCAAGATCCAGGAGCTGAAGCTTTCTTT. Translating it yields CASSQDPGAEAFF.

This chain links TRBV27 with TRBJ1-2; D not certain. V shed 3 bases and J shed 4 bases, with 9 bases lying between them. The CDR3 runs to 13 residues. Germline CDR1 and CDR2: MNHEY and SMNVEV (reference sequence). The CDR3 region has the DNA TGTGCCAGCAGTTTCGAGGGCACCTATGGCTACACCTTC. Translation: CASSFEGTYGYTF.

The genes are TRBV7-6 and TRBJ2-1, with D maybe TRBD2 (5 bases). The germline V gene has CDR1 SGHVS and CDR2 FNYEAQ. The CDR3 totals 13 residues. The ends were cut back, 1 base at V and 6 bases at J, with 7 bases in the middle. CDR3 coding DNA: TGTGCCAGCAGCTTAGGTCTAGCCAATGAGCAGTTCTTC. Amino acid sequence: CASSLGLANEQFF.

The chain couples TRBV28 to TRBJ1-4; D may be TRBD1 (6 bases). The CDR3 has 14 residues. V was trimmed by 9 bases and J by 5 bases, leaving 16 bases between them. The V gene's germline CDR1 is MDHEN and CDR2 SYDVKM. As DNA, the CDR3 is TGTGCCAGTGGGGGGGGCCAGGCAAATGAAAAACTGTTTTTT. It is translated as CASGGGQANEKLFF.

J is TRBJ1-5 and V is TRBV15, with 7 bases matching TRBD1. This CDR3 has 14 residues. V gave up 6 bases and J gave up 6 bases; unmatched junction bases: 8. In germline, CDR1 is LNHNV, CDR2 YYDKDF (reference sequence). The CDR3 loop reads CATSIDRARQPQHF. CDR3 in DNA: TGTGCCACCAGTATAGACAGGGCGCGTCAGCCCCAGCATTTT.

V usage is TRBV7-6 and J usage is TRBJ2-2; the D gene is possibly TRBD2 (5 bases). CDR1 is SGHVS, CDR2 FNYEAQ, per germline. V gave up 3 bases and J gave up 4 bases, with 6 bases separating them. The CDR3 spans 13 residues. The CDR3 sequence is CASSFRGTGELFF. CDR3 DNA sequence: TGTGCCAGCAGCTTCCGGGGCACCGGGGAGCTGTTTTTT.

This clonotype was observed a few times. This sequence joins TRBV6-5 and TRBJ2-3; TRBD1 matches 10 bases. The CDR3 totals 14 residues. The V segment lost 5 bases and the J segment 5 bases; nucleotides outside the gene matches: 4. Germline V CDR1 and CDR2: MNHEY, SVGAGI. The CDR3 region has the DNA TGTGCCAGCAGTCCGGACAGGGGGGGAGATACGCAGTATTTT. Translation gives CASSPDRGGDTQYF.

The chain combines TRBV12-3 or TRBV12-4 with TRBJ1-6; D not certain. The CDR3 is 15 amino acids. V shed 7 bases and J shed 9 bases, with 19 bases lying between them. The DNA for the CDR3 is TGTGCCAGCAAAACCCTGGGAAAGGGAAGTTCACCCCTCCACTTT. Amino acids: CASKTLGKGSSPLHF.

The CDR3 DNA reads TGTGCCACCAGTGATCCGGATACAGGGACAGATACGCAGTATTTT. Translation gives CATSDPDTGTDTQYF. V usage is TRBV24-1 and J usage is TRBJ2-3, with D maybe TRBD1 (6 bases). Germline loops: CDR1 KGHDR, CDR2 SFDVKD. The CDR3 loop spans 15 amino acids. The ends were cut back, 3 bases at V and 3 bases at J, with 12 bases in the middle.

The CDR3 loop is CASSKNMNTEAFF. The CDR3 DNA sequence: TGTGCCAGCAGCAAAAACATGAACACTGAAGCTTTCTTT. The chain is built from TRBV7-2 and TRBJ1-1; no clear D. The CDR3 is 13 residues long. The germline CDR1 and CDR2 sequences are SGHTA and FQGNSA. Trimming left V 5 bases short and J 0 bases short, with 7 bases between.

This clonotype was counted a few times. This sequence joins TRBV4-1 and TRBJ2-3; 8 bases line up with TRBD2. The CDR3 totals 15 residues. The germline V gene encodes CDR1 MGHRA and CDR2 YSYEKL. J lost 6 bases, V lost 1 base, and 6 bases had no gene match. The CDR3: CASSQGSGSQDTQYF. The CDR3 bases are TGCGCCAGCAGCCAAGGAAGCGGGAGCCAGGATACGCAGTATTTT.

This clonotype has at least ten counts. This sequence joins TRBV7-6 and TRBJ2-2; 9 bases match TRBD1. With V trimmed by 2 bases and J by 7 bases, 5 bases remained unmatched. The length of the CDR3 is 15 residues. Germline V gene data show CDR1 as SGHVS and CDR2 as FNYEAQ. The CDR3 DNA reads TGTGCCAGCAGCTTAAACAGGGGGCTCGGCGGGGAGCTGTTTTTT. The encoded protein is CASSLNRGLGGELFF.

The chain recombines TRBV7-2 with TRBJ2-7; D not resolved. This CDR3 region has 14 residues. Germline loops: CDR1 SGHTA, CDR2 FQGNSA. Trimming stripped 5 bases from V and 0 bases from J, with 11 bases between. CDR3 region: CASSPGQPSYEQYF. In DNA, the CDR3 is TGTGCCAGCAGCCCCGGGCAGCCCTCCTACGAGCAGTACTTC.

This clonotype was counted only a few times. V usage is TRBV12-3 or TRBV12-4 and J usage is TRBJ2-1; D is unresolved. Between the trimmed V and J ends, which lost 3 bases and 9 bases, there was a span of 12 bases. The CDR3 covers 13 residues. The CDR3 loop reads CASSLSESLEQFF. The DNA for the CDR3 is TGTGCCAGCAGTTTGTCGGAAAGTCTTGAGCAGTTCTTC.

The chain has TRBV4-1 and TRBJ2-3, with D unclear. The germline V gene has CDR1 MGHRA and CDR2 YSYEKL. The V end lost 1 base, the J end lost 0 bases, and 11 bases lay between the germline ends. This CDR3 contains 16 residues. CDR3 sequence reads: CASSQVRTSSTDTQYF. The CDR3 DNA follows: TGCGCCAGCAGCCAAGTGCGGACCTCTAGCACAGATACGCAGTATTTT.

In this sample, this clonotype turned up a few times. The J gene is TRBJ1-2, the V gene TRBV5-1; 9 bases are shared with TRBD1. Germline CDR1 is SGHRS and CDR2 is YFSETQ. The CDR3 has 11 residues. Trimming removed 3 bases from V and 14 bases from J; junction bases left unmatched: 5. CDR3 sequence (DNA): TGCGCCAGCAGCTGGGGGACAGGGAAAACCTTC. It translates to CASSWGTGKTF.

This clonotype has a count of ten or more. The chain has TRBV5-1 and TRBJ1-3; TRBD1 aligns across 7 bases. Germline V lookup: CDR1 SGHRS, CDR2 YFSETQ. This CDR3 region has 18 residues. The junction had 13 bases not matched to a gene; V was cut back by 0 bases and J by 4 bases. DNA for the CDR3: TGCGCCAGCAGCTTGGACCCCCGACGACAGGGATCGGGAAACACCATATATTTT. Protein sequence: CASSLDPRRQGSGNTIYF.

This clonotype was picked up many times. The chain has TRBV7-6 and TRBJ2-2; 10 bases align to TRBD2. V gave up 4 bases and J gave up 10 bases; unmatched junction bases: 15. The germline V gene encodes CDR1 SGHVS and CDR2 FNYEAQ. The CDR3 runs to 17 residues. The CDR3 nucleotides are TGTGCCAGCAGCTCAGACGGTCGAGCGGGAGGGCCCGTGGAGCTGTTTTTT. Translated, it gives CASSSDGRAGGPVELFF.

The V gene is TRBV6-6, the J gene TRBJ1-5, with D unclear. The germline V and J ends were trimmed by 2 bases and 4 bases, with 9 bases remaining between them. In germline, CDR1 is MNHNY, CDR2 SVGAGI (reference sequence). The CDR3 has 14 amino acids. The CDR3 region is CASSYDPRNQPQHF. The CDR3 DNA reads as TGTGCCAGCAGTTACGATCCGAGAAATCAGCCCCAGCATTTT.

With respect to this clonotype: The junction does not match germline at one end; this may be a read error. The chain recombines TRBV9 with TRBJ2-1; 13 bases match TRBD2. The CDR3 has 12 residues. CDR1 and CDR2 (germline): SGDLS, YYNGEE. The CDR3 loop reads CASSSGLAGVIF. CDR3 nucleotides: TGTGCCAGCAGCTCAGGACTAGCGGGAGTAATCTTC.

CDR3 region: CASSRTKQETQYF. CDR3 coding DNA: TGTGCCAGCAGCCGGACTAAACAAGAGACCCAGTACTTC. The chain uses TRBV7-2 and TRBJ2-5; D is possibly TRBD2 (6 bases). The V gene lost 5 bases and the J gene lost 2 bases, with 9 bases spanning the gap. The CDR3 spans 13 residues. Looked up from germline, CDR1 is SGHTA and CDR2 is FQGNSA. Full variable domain (rest looked up from reference TRBV7-2 and TRBJ2-5): GAGVSQSPSNKVTEKGKDVELRCDPISGHTALYWYRQSLGQGLEFLIYFQGNSAPDKSGLPSDRFSAERTGGSVSTLTIQRTQQEDSAVYLCASSRTKQETQYFGPGTRLLVL.

This clonotype was found a few times. The J gene is TRBJ1-5, the V gene TRBV28, with D perhaps TRBD1 (6 bases). Trimming cost V 6 bases and J 7 bases, with 22 bases left between them. Germline values: CDR1 MDHEN, CDR2 SYDVKM. CDR3 length: 16 residues. CDR3 residues: CASSLPGAQTGQPQHF. The CDR3 region has the DNA TGTGCCAGCAGCCTTCCGGGGGCTCAGACTGGACAGCCCCAGCATTTT.

There are a few counts of this clonotype. The genes are TRBV20-1 and TRBJ2-7, with D maybe TRBD2 (5 bases). Trimming removed 4 bases at V and 3 bases at J, with 13 bases between. The germline CDR1 and CDR2 sequences are DFQATT and SNEGSKA (reference sequence). The length of the CDR3 is 13 residues. CDR3 in amino acids: CSATDYSNYEQYF. The CDR3 coding sequence is TGCAGTGCTACAGACTATTCGAACTACGAGCAGTACTTC.

There are a few counts of this clonotype. This chain connects TRBV7-8 to TRBJ1-2, with D unresolved. Germline CDR1 SGHVS, CDR2 FQNEAQ. The CDR3 sequence is 17 residues long. Between the trimmed V and J ends, which lost 3 bases and 5 bases, there was a span of 22 bases. In DNA form, the CDR3 reads TGTGCCAGCAGCTTCGTCGCGGTGGGAGAGCTTAGTTATGGCTACACCTTC. This translates into CASSFVAVGELSYGYTF.

This clonotype has only a few counts. This rearrangement joins TRBV12-3 or TRBV12-4 to TRBJ1-4; 9 nucleotides agree with TRBD1. The CDR3 extends over 15 amino acids. V dropped 8 bases and J dropped 10; count of bases not matched to a gene: 14. CDR3 sequence (DNA): TGTGCCAGCGGCATGGCACAGGGGGCGAGTGGAAAACTGTTTTTT. This sequence encodes CASGMAQGASGKLFF.

This clonotype was observed a few times. The chain employs TRBV25-1 and TRBJ1-5, with TRBD1 identical over 7 bases. V dropped 7 bases and J dropped 0; count of bases not matched to a gene: 9. CDR3 length: 16 residues. CDR1 is MGHDK and CDR2 is SYGVNS in the germline V gene. CDR3 sequence reads: CASIPGTAYSNQPQHF. CDR3 DNA sequence: TGTGCCAGCATCCCGGGGACAGCCTATAGCAATCAGCCCCAGCATTTT.

The chain recombines TRBV5-1 with TRBJ2-2; 7 bases are shared with TRBD2. Germline assignment: CDR1 SGHRS and CDR2 YFSETQ. This CDR3 is built from 17 residues. Trimming removed 1 base from V and 2 bases from J; junction bases left unmatched: 8. The CDR3 sequence: CASSLWLAALNTGELFF. CDR3 sequence (DNA): TGCGCCAGCAGCTTGTGGCTAGCGGCACTTAACACCGGGGAGCTGTTTTTT. Full variable domain (remainder filled in from reference TRBV5-1 and TRBJ2-2): KAGVTQTPRYLIKTRGQQVTLSCSPISGHRSVSWYQQTPGQGLQFLFEYFSETQRNKGNFPGRFSGRQFSNSRSEMNVSTLELGDSALYLCASSLWLAALNTGELFFGEGSRLTVL.

This clonotype has just a few counts. The chain has TRBV20-1 and TRBJ2-7, with D possibly TRBD1 on 5 matching bases. The CDR3 spans 13 residues. Per germline, CDR1 DFQATT and CDR2 SNEGSKA (reference sequence). V lost 2 bases and J 3 bases, leaving 11 bases between the germline ends. The CDR3 reads CSARLTARYEQYF. The CDR3 DNA reads as TGCAGTGCTAGACTGACAGCCCGCTACGAGCAGTACTTC.

The V gene is TRBV7-2, the J gene TRBJ2-1, with TRBD2 matching over 12 bases. The CDR3 is 15 amino acids. With V trimmed by 6 bases and J by 6 bases, 6 bases remained unmatched. Germline-derived CDR1 and CDR2 are SGHTA and FQGNSA. The DNA for the CDR3 is TGTGCCAGCAGTCTAGCGGGGGGGCCCCTCAATGAGCAGTTCTTC. Translation gives CASSLAGGPLNEQFF. Using reference TRBV7-2 and TRBJ2-1 for the parts outside the CDR3, the full variable domain is GAGVSQSPSNKVTEKGKDVELRCDPISGHTALYWYRQSLGQGLEFLIYFQGNSAPDKSGLPSDRFSAERTGGSVSTLTIQRTQQEDSAVYLCASSLAGGPLNEQFFGPGTRLTVL.